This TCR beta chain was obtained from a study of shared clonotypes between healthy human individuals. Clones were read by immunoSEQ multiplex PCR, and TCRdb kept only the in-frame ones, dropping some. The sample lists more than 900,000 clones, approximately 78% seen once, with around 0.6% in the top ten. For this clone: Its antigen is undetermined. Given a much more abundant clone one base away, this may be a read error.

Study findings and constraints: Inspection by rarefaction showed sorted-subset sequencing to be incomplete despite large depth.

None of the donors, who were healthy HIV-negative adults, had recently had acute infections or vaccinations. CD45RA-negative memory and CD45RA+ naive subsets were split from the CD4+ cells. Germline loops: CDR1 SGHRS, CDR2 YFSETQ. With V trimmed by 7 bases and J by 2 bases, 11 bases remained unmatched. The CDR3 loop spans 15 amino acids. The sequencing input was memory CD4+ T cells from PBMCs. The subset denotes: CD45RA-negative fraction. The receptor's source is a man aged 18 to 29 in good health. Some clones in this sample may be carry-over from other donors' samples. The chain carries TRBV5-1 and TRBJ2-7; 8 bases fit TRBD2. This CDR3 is CASGQMAGGPYEQYF. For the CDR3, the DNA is TGCGCCAGCGGCCAAATGGCGGGGGGACCCTACGAGCAGTACTTC.